The 9 T cell receptor beta chains below come from one sample, sequenced in a study of T cells after yellow fever vaccination. TCRdb itself ran the 5' RACE reads through MiXCR, one entry per CDR3 protein. The sample lists roughly 350,000 distinct CDR3 sequences; roughly 4% were seen once. This specimen consisted of PBMCs, obtained 5 days after the yellow fever booster vaccination. Receptor source: a man between 18 and 29 years old who received the YFV17D yellow fever vaccine.

This clonotype came up a few times. This sequence joins TRBV9 and TRBJ1-1; TRBD1 matches 10 bases. J lost 5 bases, V lost 3 bases, and 10 bases had no gene match. CDR1 and CDR2 (germline): SGDLS, YYNGEE. This CDR3 contains 16 residues. CDR3 protein: CASSGDLTGGRTEAFF. The CDR3 DNA follows: TGTGCCAGCAGCGGGGATTTGACAGGGGGCAGAACTGAAGCTTTCTTT.

The V gene is TRBV5-1, the J gene TRBJ1-3, with unresolved D. V gave up 2 bases and J gave up 4 bases, with 10 bases separating them. The CDR3 is made up of 14 amino acids. CDR1 is SGHRS, CDR2 YFSETQ, per germline. The CDR3 sequence is CASSFDGLGNTIYF. Here the CDR3 DNA reads TGCGCCAGCAGCTTCGATGGTCTGGGAAACACCATATATTTT. Full variable domain (outside the CDR3, taken from reference TRBV5-1 and TRBJ1-3): KAGVTQTPRYLIKTRGQQVTLSCSPISGHRSVSWYQQTPGQGLQFLFEYFSETQRNKGNFPGRFSGRQFSNSRSEMNVSTLELGDSALYLCASSFDGLGNTIYFGEGSWLTVV.

V and J are TRBV30 and TRBJ2-7; D might be TRBD2 (7 bases). This CDR3 contains 16 residues. The V end lost 0 bases, the J end lost 2 bases, and 17 bases lay between the germline ends. CDR1 and CDR2 from the germline V gene are GTSNPN and SVGIG (reference sequence). CDR3 region: CAWSVLSGGGTYEQYF. The CDR3 DNA reads as TGTGCCTGGAGTGTACTGTCGGGGGGCGGCACCTACGAGCAGTACTTC.

This clonotype turned up a few times. The rearrangement uses TRBV20-1 and TRBJ1-5; D is uncertain. Germline V gene data show CDR1 as DFQATT and CDR2 as SNEGSKA (reference sequence). The CDR3 spans 16 residues. With 0 bases removed from V and 0 bases from J, the gap between germline ends came to 12 bases. This CDR3 is CSARDRNQVSNQPQHF. DNA for the CDR3: TGCAGTGCTAGAGATAGGAACCAAGTTAGCAATCAGCCCCAGCATTTT.

This clonotype was detected a few times. The V call is TRBV20-1, the J call TRBJ2-5; D may be TRBD2 (7 bases). Trimming cost V 6 bases and J 2 bases, with 16 bases left between them. The CDR3 totals 14 residues. Germline-derived CDR1 and CDR2 are DFQATT and SNEGSKA (reference sequence). CDR3 sequence: CSAPGGQGQETQYF. DNA for the CDR3: TGCAGTGCCCCGGGGGGCCAGGGTCAAGAGACCCAGTACTTC.

This clonotype was counted only a few times. The chain couples TRBV20-1 to TRBJ2-5, with a possible D match to TRBD1 (5 bases). The CDR3 length is 11 residues. Trimming removed 3 bases from V and 8 bases from J, with 10 bases in between. The V gene's germline CDR1 is DFQATT and CDR2 SNEGSKA (reference sequence). CDR3 nucleotides: TGCAGTGCTAGTCTTGGGGCCACCCAGTACTTC. Protein: CSASLGATQYF.

This clonotype was seen many times. The V and J genes are TRBV5-1 and TRBJ2-2; 12 bases line up with TRBD1. V gave up 3 bases and J gave up 6 bases; unmatched junction bases: 3. Germline V gene sequence: CDR1 SGHRS, CDR2 YFSETQ. The CDR3 totals 15 residues. CDR3 sequence reads: CASSSGQGASGELFF. CDR3 in DNA: TGCGCCAGCAGCTCGGGACAGGGGGCGTCCGGGGAGCTGTTTTTT.

The chain links TRBV5-1 to TRBJ2-5, with a tentative D call TRBD2 (6 bases). The V gene's germline CDR1 is SGHRS and CDR2 YFSETQ. Trimming pared 0 bases from V and 4 bases from J, leaving 22 bases between. The CDR3 loop spans 18 amino acids. The CDR3 DNA reads as TGCGCCAGCAGCTTGGGGGCGACCTCTGGTCAGGGAGGAGAGACCCAGTACTTC. It specifies CASSLGATSGQGGETQYF.

Worth noting for this clonotype: Here the CDR3 omits its conserved ending phenylalanine or tryptophan, so a read error is the likely source. The V and J genes are TRBV4-2 and TRBJ1-6; no clear D gene. CDR1 is LGHNA and CDR2 is YNFKEQ in the germline V gene. V was clipped by 3 bases and J by 7 bases, with 10 bases between them. This CDR3 spans 14 amino acids. CDR3 bases: TGTGCCAGCAGCCACAGACGGGAGAATTCACCCCTCCACTAT. It encodes CASSHRRENSPLHY.